A single sample gave rise to the 14 T cell receptor beta chains below, sequenced in a study of blood T cell repertoires in COVID-19. The method was immunoSEQ multiplex PCR; TCRdb's version includes in-frame clones alone and lacks a portion of them. The sample lists some 250,000 clones, approximately 91% occurring once. Sequenced material: PBMCs or T cells enriched from blood (not recorded which). These TCRs come from a woman aged 40 to 50 with acute COVID-19.

CDR3 loop: CASSPGRQSSYEQYF. The CDR3 coding sequence is TGTGCCAGCAGCCCTGGCCGACAGAGCTCCTACGAGCAGTACTTC. V usage is TRBV11-2 and J usage is TRBJ2-7; D is possibly TRBD1 (5 bases). CDR1 is SGHAT and CDR2 is FQNNGV in the germline V gene. The CDR3 is made up of 15 amino acids. The V and J ends lost 5 bases and 0 bases respectively, with 14 bases between them.

V usage is TRBV14 and J usage is TRBJ2-2; D call uncertain. V lost 0 bases to trimming and J lost 8 bases, with 10 bases between them. The CDR3 covers 14 residues. Per the germline V gene, CDR1 is SGHDN and CDR2 is FVKESK. The DNA of the CDR3 is TGTGCCAGCAGCCAAGATGTTACTTCAGGGGAGCTGTTTTTT. Its protein product is CASSQDVTSGELFF.

The genes are TRBV28 and TRBJ1-1, with 8 positions matching TRBD1. The CDR3 has 13 residues. The junction had 1 base not matched to a gene; V was cut back by 2 bases and J by 5 bases. Germline V gene sequence: CDR1 MDHEN, CDR2 SYDVKM. The chain's CDR3 is CASSLDRGTEAFF. DNA for the CDR3: TGTGCCAGCAGTTTAGACAGGGGAACTGAAGCTTTCTTT. Based on the CDR3 plus reference TRBV28 and TRBJ1-1, the full variable domain is DVKVTQSSRYLVKRTGEKVFLECVQDMDHENMFWYRQDPGLGLRLIYFSYDVKMKEKGDIPEGYSVSREKKERFSLILESASTNQTSMYLCASSLDRGTEAFFGQGTRLTVV.

V gene TRBV7-6 combines with J gene TRBJ2-5, with TRBD2 identical over 8 bases. The CDR3 sequence is 16 residues long. Per germline, CDR1 SGHVS and CDR2 FNYEAQ. J lost 5 bases, V lost 2 bases, and 10 bases had no gene match. CDR3 coding DNA: TGTGCCAGCAGCTTATCCGCCGGTAGCGGGGTGGAGACCCAGTACTTC. Translated, it gives CASSLSAGSGVETQYF.

This chain joins TRBV6-4 and TRBJ1-5, with TRBD1 matching over 10 bases. Germline V gene data show CDR1 as MRHNA and CDR2 as SNTAGT. This CDR3 has 17 amino acids. V was pared by 4 bases and J by 7 bases, with 13 bases of the junction left unmatched. CDR3 sequence reads: CASSADRDRGFSQPQHF. The CDR3 DNA reads TGTGCCAGCAGTGCCGACCGGGACAGGGGTTTCAGCCAGCCCCAGCATTTT.

DNA of the CDR3: TGTGCCAGTAGCAATCCGGGACAGGGACCGTTTGGGTATGGCTACACCTTC. It codes for CASSNPGQGPFGYGYTF. The rearrangement uses TRBV19 and TRBJ1-2; 9 bases fit TRBD1. The junction had 16 bases not matched to a gene; V was cut back by 6 bases and J by 5 bases. The germline V gene has CDR1 LNHDA and CDR2 SQIVND (reference sequence). The CDR3 loop spans 17 amino acids.

This sequence joins TRBV7-7 and TRBJ2-5, with unresolved D. Trimming pared 5 bases from V and 3 bases from J, leaving 10 bases between. Looked up from germline, CDR1 is SSHAT and CDR2 is FNYEAQ (reference sequence). The CDR3 covers 13 residues. The CDR3 nucleotides are TGTGCCAGCAGCCGCGACTCGAAAGAGACCCAGTACTTC. It is translated as CASSRDSKETQYF.

The sample holds one count of this clone. The rearrangement uses TRBV30 and TRBJ2-3; a weak D match, TRBD2 (6 bases). The germline V gene has CDR1 GTSNPN and CDR2 SVGIG (reference sequence). The ends were cut back, 2 bases at V and 1 base at J, with 13 bases in the middle. CDR3 length equals 15 residues. The CDR3, as DNA: TGTGCCTGGAGTCCTCTAGCGTCGGGCACAGATACGCAGTATTTT. Translated: CAWSPLASGTDTQYF.

In this sample, this clone turned up once. V and J are TRBV2 and TRBJ1-5; maybe TRBD1 (6 bases). The germline gives CDR1 SNHLY, CDR2 FYNNEI. The length of the CDR3 is 15 residues. The V gene lost 9 bases and the J gene lost 3 bases, with 18 bases spanning the gap. The CDR3 sequence: CASSTGTSSNQPQHF. Here the CDR3 DNA reads TGTGCCAGTAGTACCGGGACAAGTTCCAATCAGCCCCAGCATTTT. Supplemented by reference TRBV2 and TRBJ1-5, the full variable domain reads EPEVTQTPSHQVTQMGQEVILRCVPISNHLYFYWYRQILGQKVEFLVSFYNNEISEKSEIFDDQFSVERPDGSNFTLKIRSTKLEDSAMYFCASSTGTSSNQPQHFGDGTRLSIL.

The gene calls are TRBV6-1 and TRBJ1-2; D is unclear. CDR3 length equals 15 residues. Germline-derived CDR1 and CDR2 are MNHNS and SASEGT. V dropped 0 bases and J dropped 3 bases, with 11 bases sitting between them. The DNA for the CDR3 is TGTGCCAGCAGTGAAGCGGGAGACACCTACTATGGCTACACCTTC. Translating it yields CASSEAGDTYYGYTF.

The chain links TRBV28 to TRBJ1-2; TRBD1 matches at 7 bases. Germline V gives CDR1 MDHEN, CDR2 SYDVKM. The CDR3 sequence is 13 residues long. V lost 5 bases and J lost 6; bases outside the gene matches: 6. DNA of the CDR3: TGTGCCAGCAGTATCGCAGGGGGAAATGGCTACACCTTC. Translated, it gives CASSIAGGNGYTF.

V and J are TRBV5-5 and TRBJ2-5; perhaps TRBD2 as D (6 bases). CDR3 length: 14 residues. The V and J ends lost 4 bases and 0 bases respectively, with 10 bases between them. The germline gives CDR1 SGHKS, CDR2 YYEKEE (reference sequence). CDR3 DNA: TGTGCCAGCAGCGTCGGGACTTACCAAGAGACCCAGTACTTC. It specifies CASSVGTYQETQYF.

This clone was observed once. The chain employs TRBV21-1 and TRBJ2-1; the DNA was not compared with TRBD1, the D call given in the table. TRBV21-1 corresponds to a pseudogene. CDR3 length equals 12 residues. CDR3 region: CASRVPHREQFF. CDR3 nucleotide sequence: TGTGCCAGCAGAGTGCCCCACAGGGAGCAGTTCTTC.

The chain combines TRBV18 with TRBJ2-1; 15 nucleotides agree with TRBD2. Germline V CDR1 and CDR2: KGHSH, LQKENI. Losses at the gene ends were 3 bases for V and 7 bases for J; bases not matched to a gene: 4. The CDR3 has 16 residues. The CDR3 sequence: CASSPEGLAGGNEQFF. The CDR3 nucleotides are TGTGCCAGCTCACCCGAAGGACTAGCGGGGGGGAATGAGCAGTTCTTC. The full variable domain, its missing parts supplied by reference TRBV18 and TRBJ2-1, is NAGVMQNPRHLVRRRGQEARLRCSPMKGHSHVYWYRQLPEEGLKFMVYLQKENIIDESGMPKERFSAEFPKEGPSILRIQQVVRGDSAAYFCASSPEGLAGGNEQFFGPGTRLTVL.